These T cell receptor beta chains were read from a single sample in a study of T cells in localized non-small cell lung cancer. The table came from immunoSEQ multiplex PCR; TCRdb's copy has only in-frame clones and leaves some out. The repertoire consists of over 1,000 clones, with about a third occurring once and the leading ten covering around 30%. Specimen: normal lung tissue next to the tumor, collected before any cancer treatment. The receptors originated from a man aged 40-75 years with stage I squamous cell lung carcinoma. Both conserved end residues are trimmed from each CDR3. The order of the fields is J gene, D gene, V gene, CDR3 length, CDR3 protein. The D gene is left open where the match is weak.

j_gene: TRBJ2-7; d_gene: .; v_gene: TRBV9; len: 12; CDR3aa: ASSELGRPYEQY
j_gene: TRBJ2-2; d_gene: TRBD1; v_gene: TRBV6-8; len: 13; CDR3aa: ASSSGQGYAGELF
j_gene: TRBJ1-4; d_gene: TRBD1; v_gene: TRBV6-8; len: 11; CDR3aa: AINRGTNEKLF
j_gene: TRBJ2-3; d_gene: TRBD1; v_gene: TRBV4-1; len: 15; CDR3aa: ASSRVAGGRSTDTQY
j_gene: TRBJ1-1; d_gene: .; v_gene: TRBV6-8; len: 11; CDR3aa: ASSQGSNTEAF
j_gene: TRBJ2-7; d_gene: .; v_gene: TRBV11-3; len: 12; CDR3aa: ASSLGGAKNEQY
j_gene: TRBJ1-1; d_gene: .; v_gene: TRBV10-3; len: 10; CDR3aa: AISEAVTEAF
j_gene: TRBJ1-2; d_gene: .; v_gene: TRBV28; len: 11; CDR3aa: ASSVRGADGYT
j_gene: TRBJ1-1; d_gene: .; v_gene: TRBV6-8; len: 13; CDR3aa: ASSYLGTTNTEAF
j_gene: TRBJ1-6; d_gene: .; v_gene: TRBV11-3; len: 12; CDR3aa: ASRRLTENSPLH
j_gene: TRBJ1-2; d_gene: TRBD1; v_gene: TRBV11-3; len: 15; CDR3aa: ASSYGTGGFGSSGYT
j_gene: TRBJ2-3; d_gene: .; v_gene: TRBV5-1; len: 13; CDR3aa: ASSLEGALVDTQY
j_gene: TRBJ2-3; d_gene: .; v_gene: TRBV6-8; len: 11; CDR3aa: ASSYRRSDTQY
j_gene: TRBJ2-7; d_gene: TRBD1; v_gene: TRBV11-3; len: 14; CDR3aa: ASSFRDRRGSYEQY
j_gene: TRBJ2-2; d_gene: TRBD1; v_gene: TRBV6-1; len: 14; CDR3aa: ASSEGPDRGPGELF
j_gene: TRBJ2-3; d_gene: .; v_gene: TRBV19; len: 14; CDR3aa: ASTPGRGLATDTQY
j_gene: TRBJ2-7; d_gene: TRBD1; v_gene: TRBV11-3; len: 13; CDR3aa: ASSGTGTATYEQY
j_gene: TRBJ1-4; d_gene: TRBD1; v_gene: TRBV5-1; len: 14; CDR3aa: ASSRDSARANEKLF
j_gene: TRBJ2-1; d_gene: .; v_gene: TRBV6-8; len: 11; CDR3aa: AGQRGSYNEQF
j_gene: TRBJ1-2; d_gene: .; v_gene: TRBV11-3; len: 17; CDR3aa: ASSFNIRDAGTSGYGYT
j_gene: TRBJ1-2; d_gene: .; v_gene: TRBV11-3; len: 12; CDR3aa: ASSFTGLPSGYT
j_gene: TRBJ1-2; d_gene: .; v_gene: TRBV19; len: 10; CDR3aa: ASSTRGYGYT
j_gene: TRBJ2-3; d_gene: .; v_gene: TRBV11-3; len: 14; CDR3aa: ASSLYFQGKTDTQY
j_gene: TRBJ2-6; d_gene: .; v_gene: TRBV10-2; len: 12; CDR3aa: ASKGLTGANVLT
j_gene: TRBJ2-5; d_gene: TRBD2; v_gene: TRBV11-3; len: 14; CDR3aa: ASSLGLGDPGETQY
j_gene: TRBJ1-1; d_gene: TRBD1; v_gene: TRBV6-8; len: 13; CDR3aa: ASSYTTGEDTEAF
j_gene: TRBJ1-1; d_gene: .; v_gene: TRBV14; len: 11; CDR3aa: ASSLSTRTEAF
j_gene: TRBJ1-5; d_gene: .; v_gene: TRBV6-8; len: 16; CDR3aa: ASRKHYRVENGNQPQH
j_gene: TRBJ2-5; d_gene: .; v_gene: TRBV9; len: 13; CDR3aa: ASSGTYRDQETQY
j_gene: TRBJ1-1; d_gene: .; v_gene: TRBV30; len: 13; CDR3aa: AWSELVGLNTEAF
j_gene: TRBJ1-1; d_gene: .; v_gene: TRBV29-1; len: 11; CDR3aa: SVRRALNTEAF
j_gene: TRBJ2-7; d_gene: .; v_gene: TRBV2; len: 11; CDR3aa: ASSATFSGEQY
j_gene: TRBJ2-2; d_gene: .; v_gene: TRBV9; len: 11; CDR3aa: ASSGRITGELF
j_gene: TRBJ2-7; d_gene: .; v_gene: TRBV6-7; len: 9; CDR3aa: ASSEAYEQY
j_gene: TRBJ2-7; d_gene: TRBD1; v_gene: TRBV28; len: 11; CDR3aa: ATRTGSVPEQY
j_gene: TRBJ2-5; d_gene: .; v_gene: TRBV23-1; len: 17; CDR3aa: ASSQYHGVGVGGPETQY